Listed below are T cell receptor beta chains from one sample, sequenced in a study of cytotoxic CD8 clonotypes in ibrutinib-treated CLL. Here immunoSEQ multiplex PCR was the method, and the copy in TCRdb shows in-frame clones only, minus some. The repertoire includes more than 200,000 clones, just over 70% of them detected once, and 5.9% sits in the top ten. The specimen comprised PBMCs, sampled after 12 months of ibrutinib treatment. Receptor source: a human donor with chronic lymphocytic leukemia. CDR3s include the opening cysteine and the closing phenylalanine or tryptophan. A D gene is named only where the DNA matches it firmly. Expanded clones are given a class, and other clones once, few, many or no size at all.

clone_size	v_call	j_call	d_call	cdr3_aa	cdr3_nt
few	TRBV30	TRBJ2-7	-	CAWSVQRWVKYF	TGTGCCTGGAGTGTACAGAGATGGGTCAAGTACTTC
few	TRBV28	TRBJ1-2	-	CASRLPGVRGYTF	TGTGCCAGCAGACTCCCGGGGGTCCGCGGCTACACCTTC
-	TRBV18	TRBJ1-1	TRBD1	CASSSGQLKNTEAFF	TGTGCCAGCTCCTCGGGACAGCTGAAGAACACTGAAGCTTTCTTT
few	TRBV5-6	TRBJ2-7	TRBD1	CASSMDRLAAYEQYF	TGTGCCAGCAGCATGGACAGGCTGGCGGCCTACGAGCAGTACTTC
-	TRBV27	TRBJ2-1	-	CASASSGTNYNEQFF	TGTGCCAGCGCGTCATCCGGGACAAACTACAATGAGCAGTTCTTC
once	TRBV30	TRBJ1-6	-	CAWSVPPANSPLHF	TGTGCCTGGAGTGTACCGCCAGCTAATTCACCCCTCCACTTT
-	TRBV9	TRBJ1-3	-	CASSQGFAGNTIYF	TGTGCCAGTTCACAGGGATTCGCTGGAAACACCATATATTTT
once	TRBV18	TRBJ2-1	-	CASSPLENNEQFF	TGTGCCAGCTCACCACTCGAAAACAATGAGCAGTTCTTC
-	TRBV15	TRBJ1-1	-	CATSRSLANTEAFF	TGTGCCACCAGCAGGTCGCTGGCGAACACTGAAGCTTTCTTT
few	TRBV28	TRBJ2-7	TRBD2	CASSTIAGGGEQYF	TGTGCCAGCAGTACTATAGCGGGAGGTGGCGAGCAGTACTTC
-	TRBV4-1	TRBJ1-2	-	CASSPRITGASGYTF	TGCGCCAGCAGCCCGAGGATCACGGGGGCCTCTGGCTACACCTTC
many	TRBV5-1	TRBJ1-6	-	CASSLGGTGNSPLHF	TGCGCCAGCAGCTTGGGGGGTACAGGCAATTCACCCCTCCACTTT
-	TRBV5-1	TRBJ2-5	TRBD1	CASSLYRGQETQYF	TGCGCCAGCAGCTTGTACAGGGGGCAAGAGACCCAGTACTTC
once	TRBV27	TRBJ2-1	TRBD2	CASSSSGRGHEQFF	TGTGCCAGCTCCTCTAGCGGGAGAGGCCATGAGCAGTTCTTC
-	TRBV7-3	TRBJ2-7	-	CASSLTRGDYEQYF	TGTGCCAGCAGCTTAACCAGGGGGGACTACGAGCAGTACTTC
-	TRBV4-2	TRBJ2-5	TRBD1	CASSQTGGGETQYF	TGTGCCAGCAGCCAAACAGGGGGTGGAGAGACCCAGTACTTC
-	TRBV2	TRBJ1-2	TRBD1	CARSRGLRVYGYTF	TGTGCCAGGTCCAGGGGGCTTAGAGTCTATGGCTACACCTTC
-	TRBV30	TRBJ2-1	TRBD2	CAWRGTSTSLEQFF	TGTGCCTGGAGGGGGACTAGCACCTCCTTGGAGCAGTTCTTC
-	TRBV28	TRBJ1-2	-	CASTQGGRGYTF	TGTGCCAGCACCCAGGGCGGGAGGGGCTACACCTTC
-	TRBV6-5	TRBJ1-5	TRBD1	CASSQGQGKGQPQHF	TGTGCCAGCAGTCAGGGACAGGGAAAGGGACAGCCCCAGCATTTT
few	TRBV5-1	TRBJ1-5	-	CASSLGSYSNQPQHF	TGCGCCAGCAGCTTGGGCTCATATAGCAATCAGCCCCAGCATTTT
-	TRBV11-2	TRBJ1-1	-	CASSLTGGGTEAFF	TGTGCCAGCAGCTTAACAGGCGGAGGCACTGAAGCTTTCTTT
once	TRBV28	TRBJ2-7	TRBD1	CASRSGTGISYEQYF	TGTGCCAGCAGATCCGGGACAGGCATCTCCTACGAGCAGTACTTC
-	TRBV19	TRBJ1-4	-	CASRRRATNEKLFF	TGTGCCAGTAGGCGCAGGGCAACTAATGAAAAACTGTTTTTT
-	TRBV5-1	TRBJ1-1	-	CASRYVTVNTEAFF	TGCGCCAGCAGGTATGTGACAGTGAACACTGAAGCTTTCTTT
few	TRBV9	TRBJ1-3	-	CASSVAVSGNTIYF	TGTGCCAGCAGCGTAGCTGTCTCTGGAAACACCATATATTTT
-	TRBV5-1	TRBJ1-2	-	CASSSQPLDYGYTF	TGCGCCAGCAGCTCTCAGCCGCTAGACTATGGCTACACCTTC
-	TRBV28	TRBJ2-6	-	CASSPGEIPSSGANVLTF	TGTGCCAGCAGCCCCGGGGAAATACCCAGCTCTGGGGCCAACGTCCTGACTTTC
once	TRBV10-3	TRBJ2-7	TRBD1	CAIRAGTGVHEQYF	TGTGCCATCAGGGCCGGGACAGGGGTACACGAGCAGTACTTC
-	TRBV28	TRBJ2-1	-	CASSLGAFDNEQFF	TGTGCCAGCAGTTTGGGAGCCTTCGACAATGAGCAGTTCTTC
few	TRBV9	TRBJ2-3	TRBD2	CASSVVSGRVLADTQYF	TGTGCCAGCAGCGTAGTGAGCGGGAGGGTATTGGCAGATACGCAGTATTTT
-	TRBV29-1	TRBJ2-7	-	CSVGRGNEQYF	TGCAGCGTTGGAAGGGGTAACGAGCAGTACTTC
-	TRBV19	TRBJ2-5	TRBD2	CASSGGTYRGTQYF	TGTGCCAGTAGCGGGGGGACTTACCGGGGGACCCAGTACTTC
few	TRBV28	TRBJ1-2	-	CASSLGAYGYTF	TGTGCCAGCAGTTTAGGAGCTTATGGCTACACCTTC
-	TRBV10-3	TRBJ1-5	-	CAISAGNSNQPQHF	TGTGCCATCAGTGCCGGGAATAGCAATCAGCCCCAGCATTTT
once	TRBV5-1	TRBJ2-5	TRBD1	CASSLSGQGSAETQYF	TGCGCCAGCAGCTTGTCGGGACAGGGGTCGGCGGAGACCCAGTACTTC
many	TRBV7-9	TRBJ1-5	-	CASSYGVDQPQHF	TGTGCCAGCAGCTACGGGGTAGATCAGCCCCAGCATTTT
-	TRBV6-6	TRBJ1-1	-	CASSYPNRKDEAFF	TGTGCCAGCAGTTACCCTAACAGAAAAGATGAAGCTTTCTTT
-	TRBV29-1	TRBJ1-2	TRBD1	CSVVRDSANYGYTF	TGCAGCGTTGTAAGGGACAGTGCTAACTATGGCTACACCTTC
-	TRBV19	TRBJ1-2	-	CASGPRGRDGYTF	TGTGCCAGTGGCCCCAGGGGCCGCGATGGCTACACCTTC
few	TRBV7-2	TRBJ2-1	TRBD1	CASSFLHRDRRNNEQFF	TGTGCCAGCAGCTTTTTACACCGGGACAGGCGGAACAATGAGCAGTTCTTC
-	TRBV6-5	TRBJ1-4	-	CASSLRFGEKLFF	TGTGCCAGCAGTCTCCGGTTTGGCGAAAAACTGTTTTTT
-	TRBV6-6	TRBJ1-2	-	CASSLGQAFNYGYTF	TGTGCCAGCAGTTTGGGCCAAGCGTTCAACTATGGCTACACCTTC
-	TRBV7-8	TRBJ2-7	TRBD2	CASSLGTSGSYEQYF	TGTGCCAGCAGCTTGGGGACTAGCGGGAGTTACGAGCAGTACTTC
many	TRBV11-2	TRBJ1-1	-	CASSLQGYTEAFF	TGTGCCAGCAGCTTACAGGGGTACACTGAAGCTTTCTTT